These 25 T cell receptor beta chains originate from one sample sequenced in a study of CD8+CD57+ T cells in acquired aplastic anemia. Genomic DNA acted as the template from which TCR beta VDJ combination and CDR3 sequence profiling were carried out. TCRdb reprocessed the reads via MiXCR and lists one record per CDR3 protein. In the table there are more than 150,000 distinct CDR3 sequences, less than 50% of which are singletons. The patients chosen for sequencing had shown expansion of CD8+CD57+ cells (detected by flow cytometry). The specimen sequenced was sorted CD4+, CD8+, or CD8+CD57+ T cells (not recorded which) from PBMCs. The source of these receptors is a human donor with aplastic anemia.

The rearrangement joins TRBV2 to TRBJ1-3; no clear D. The V end lost 1 base, the J end lost 3 bases, and 4 bases lay between the germline ends. The CDR3 contains 13 residues. The germline V gene has CDR1 SNHLY and CDR2 FYNNEI. The DNA of the CDR3 is TGTGCCAGCAGTGAAGGAATTGGAAACACCATATATTTT. Residues: CASSEGIGNTIYF.

The CDR3 nucleotides read TGTGCCACCAGTGACAGGGATCGGAGGGGCTACACCTTC. This translates into CATSDRDRRGYTF. This chain links TRBV24-1 with TRBJ1-2, with D perhaps TRBD1 (5 bases). Trimming took off 4 bases at V and 8 bases at J, with 13 bases between the two ends. The CDR3 runs 13 residues. Germline assignment: CDR1 KGHDR and CDR2 SFDVKD.

The chain joins TRBV10-3 to TRBJ2-3; tentatively, D is TRBD1 or TRBD2 (5 bases each). Trimming took off 2 bases at V and 2 bases at J, with 11 bases between the two ends. The CDR3 covers 15 residues. From germline, CDR1 is ENHRY and CDR2 SYGVKD. Written as DNA, the CDR3 is TGTGCCATCAGTGAGAGGGGACCACCCACAGATACGCAGTATTTT. Translated: CAISERGPPTDTQYF.

The rearrangement joins TRBV15 to TRBJ2-1, with D unclear. The germline V gene encodes CDR1 LNHNV and CDR2 YYDKDF (reference sequence). V was clipped by 3 bases and J by 7 bases, with 10 bases between them. This CDR3 contains 13 residues. CDR3: CATSSQVENEQFF. The CDR3 coding sequence is TGTGCCACCAGCAGCCAAGTAGAAAATGAGCAGTTCTTC.

Many counts were recorded for this clonotype. The chain combines TRBV19 with TRBJ2-3; the match to TRBD2 covers 8 bases. Germline CDR1 reads LNHDA; CDR2 reads SQIVND (reference sequence). J was trimmed by 5 bases and V by 6 bases; bases with no gene match: 10. CDR3 length: 15 amino acids. The CDR3 protein is CASSPLRGAVDTQYF. Here the CDR3 DNA reads TGTGCCAGTAGCCCTTTGCGGGGGGCGGTAGATACGCAGTATTTT.

This clonotype was counted many times. This rearrangement joins TRBV9 to TRBJ1-1; D gene uncertain. CDR1 and CDR2 from the germline V gene are SGDLS and YYNGEE. The V gene lost 4 bases and the J gene lost 1 base, with 8 bases spanning the gap. This CDR3 contains 13 residues. CDR3 DNA sequence: TGTGCCAGCAGCCCCCGACAGAACACTGAAGCTTTCTTT. Translation: CASSPRQNTEAFF.

A few counts support this clonotype. The V call is TRBV11-2, the J call TRBJ2-7; D perhaps matches TRBD2 (6 bases). Germline V gene lookup returns CDR1 SGHAT and CDR2 FQNNGV. The CDR3 contains 19 residues. V dropped 0 bases and J dropped 0 bases, with 21 bases sitting between them. The CDR3 reads CASSLDLQGTGTFSYEQYF. DNA of the CDR3: TGTGCCAGCAGCTTAGATCTCCAGGGCACCGGGACTTTCTCCTACGAGCAGTACTTC. Filled out from reference TRBV11-2 and TRBJ2-7, the complete variable domain reads EAGVAQSPRYKIIEKRQSVAFWCNPISGHATLYWYQQILGQGPKLLIQFQNNGVVDDSQLPKDRFSAERLKGVDSTLKIQPAKLEDSAVYLCASSLDLQGTGTFSYEQYFGPGTRLTVT.

This clonotype was seen at least ten times. V is TRBV5-1 and J is TRBJ1-5; 7 bases fit TRBD1. CDR1 SGHRS and CDR2 YFSETQ come from the germline V gene. The V gene end was trimmed by 8 bases and the J gene end by 0 bases; junction bases not matched to a gene: 14. The CDR3 contains 17 residues. The CDR3 loop reads CASRSGTANYSNQPQHF. The CDR3 DNA reads TGCGCCAGTAGATCCGGGACAGCTAATTATAGCAATCAGCCCCAGCATTTT.

This clonotype was observed a few times. V is TRBV29-1 and J is TRBJ1-5, with a tentative D call TRBD1 (6 bases). V lost 4 bases and J 5 bases, leaving 21 bases between the germline ends. The CDR3 is 16 amino acids. CDR1 and CDR2 from the germline V gene are SQVTM and ANQGSEA. This CDR3 reads CSVAGGLHGLDQPQHF. The CDR3 DNA sequence: TGCAGCGTTGCGGGGGGCTTGCACGGTTTGGATCAGCCCCAGCATTTT.

This clonotype has ten or more counts. The CDR3 spells CASSQAPRGANVLTF. The CDR3 region has the DNA TGTGCCAGCAGCCAGGCCCCCCGTGGGGCCAACGTCCTGACTTTC. This sequence joins TRBV4-2 and TRBJ2-6; no definite D call. The CDR3 consists of 15 residues. Germline CDR1 is LGHNA and CDR2 is YNFKEQ. The V and J ends lost 3 bases and 3 bases respectively, with 9 bases between them.

This rearrangement joins TRBV20-1 to TRBJ2-3; a weak D match, TRBD2 (6 bases). The length of the CDR3 is 14 residues. The germline V gene encodes CDR1 DFQATT and CDR2 SNEGSKA (reference sequence). Trimming stripped 2 bases from V and 5 bases from J, with 14 bases between. The CDR3: CSARPPGVGDTQYF. CDR3 in DNA: TGCAGTGCTAGACCCCCGGGGGTAGGAGATACGCAGTATTTT.

Note on this clonotype: Given the absence of the conserved phenylalanine or tryptophan at the CDR3 end, a read error is likely. V gene TRBV5-1 combines with J gene TRBJ2-3, with D unresolved. In germline, CDR1 is SGHRS, CDR2 YFSETQ. CDR3 length: 13 residues. The CDR3 here is CTSRLDSFNTQYL. The CDR3 region has the DNA TGCACCAGCAGGTTGGATAGTTTCAATACGCAGTATCTT.

The sample holds a few counts of this clonotype. V usage is TRBV28 and J usage is TRBJ1-5, with 7 bases matching TRBD1. The V gene's germline CDR1 is MDHEN and CDR2 SYDVKM. The CDR3 runs 16 residues. V lost 2 bases and J lost 0; bases outside the gene matches: 4. The CDR3 DNA reads as TGTGCCAGCAGTTTACCGGGACAGATTAGCAATCAGCCCCAGCATTTT. Residues: CASSLPGQISNQPQHF.

This clonotype was counted a few times. The DNA for the CDR3 is TGTGCCATCAGTGATTGGGGATTGTCGGGTAGCAATCAGCCCCAGCATTTT. Its translation: CAISDWGLSGSNQPQHF. This chain connects TRBV10-3 to TRBJ1-5, with D unclear. Germline V lookup: CDR1 ENHRY, CDR2 SYGVKD. The CDR3 is 17 residues long. V shed 3 bases and J shed 0 bases, with 15 bases lying between them.

The chain recombines TRBV24-1 with TRBJ2-2; tentatively, D is TRBD2 (6 bases). V gave up 2 bases and J gave up 6 bases, with 12 bases separating them. CDR1 and CDR2 (germline): KGHDR, SFDVKD. The CDR3 totals 15 residues. The CDR3 DNA reads TGTGCCACCAGTGATTCCGGGAGTGCGGCCGGGGAGCTGTTTTTT. This encodes CATSDSGSAAGELFF.

With respect to this clonotype: An end of the junction differs from the germline gene, which may be a read error. The chain recombines TRBV5-1 with TRBJ1-4; D might be TRBD1 (6 bases). The CDR3 consists of 15 residues. Germline loops: CDR1 SGHRS, CDR2 YFSETQ. CDR3 sequence: CASSQGTGENERLFF. The CDR3 DNA sequence: TGCGCCAGCAGCCAGGGGACTGGGGAAAATGAAAGACTGTTTTTT.

This clonotype was seen many times. The chain combines TRBV5-1 with TRBJ1-2; D may be TRBD1 (6 bases). Deletions cut 4 bases from V and 6 bases from J, with 13 bases between. Looked up from germline, CDR1 is SGHRS and CDR2 is YFSETQ. The CDR3 runs to 13 residues. The CDR3 is CASSAYTGNGYTF. The CDR3 DNA sequence: TGCGCCAGCAGCGCCTACACAGGGAATGGCTACACCTTC.

The rearrangement links TRBV7-6 to TRBJ1-3; maybe TRBD1 (5 bases). This CDR3 region has 15 residues. V lost 1 base to trimming and J lost 2 bases, with 9 bases between them. Germline V lookup: CDR1 SGHVS, CDR2 FNYEAQ. The CDR3 bases are TGTGCCAGCAGCTTAGGTCGGACACCTGGAAACACCATATATTTT. Protein product: CASSLGRTPGNTIYF.

The chain carries TRBV7-3 and TRBJ2-7; maybe TRBD1 (6 bases). The CDR3 runs 14 residues. V lost 5 bases and J lost 0, with 11 bases in between. Germline lookup yields CDR1 SGHTA and CDR2 FQGTGA. CDR3: CASSPDRSSYEQYF. The CDR3 DNA sequence: TGTGCCAGCAGCCCCGACAGGAGCTCCTACGAGCAGTACTTC.

There are many counts of this clonotype. V usage is TRBV19 and J usage is TRBJ1-2; 8 nucleotides match TRBD1. J lost 5 bases, V lost 10 bases, and 6 bases had no gene match. The CDR3 is 12 residues long. The V gene's germline CDR1 is LNHDA and CDR2 SQIVND (reference sequence). CDR3 coding DNA: TGTGCCATTTCACAGGGGGGGTATGGCTACACCTTC. This sequence encodes CAISQGGYGYTF. The entire variable domain, with the rest obtained from reference TRBV19 and TRBJ1-2, is as follows: DGGITQSPKYLFRKEGQNVTLSCEQNLNHDAMYWYRQDPGQGLRLIYYSQIVNDFQKGDIAEGYSVSREKKESFPLTVTSAQKNPTAFYLCAISQGGYGYTFGSGTRLTVV.

This clonotype was detected ten times or more. CDR3 DNA sequence: TGTGCCAGCAGCGTTGGGGGGACAGGGAATTCACCCCTCCACTTT. This gives the protein CASSVGGTGNSPLHF. V and J are TRBV9 and TRBJ1-6; 9 positions match TRBD1. Germline CDR1 and CDR2: SGDLS and YYNGEE. The trim removed 2 bases at V and 7 bases at J, leaving 4 bases unmatched. The CDR3 contains 15 residues.

The rearrangement links TRBV7-8 to TRBJ2-3, with a possible D match to TRBD2 (6 bases). Germline V gene lookup returns CDR1 SGHVS and CDR2 FQNEAQ. V lost 8 bases to trimming and J lost 0 bases, with 6 bases between them. This CDR3 has 12 residues. The CDR3 DNA reads as TGTGCCAGCGGACTAAGCACAGATACGCAGTATTTT. It is translated as CASGLSTDTQYF.

This clonotype was seen a handful of times. The chain is built from TRBV10-3 and TRBJ1-1, with 8 bases lining up with TRBD1. Germline V gene sequence: CDR1 ENHRY, CDR2 SYGVKD. The trim removed 2 bases at V and 6 bases at J, leaving 8 bases unmatched. The CDR3 contains 15 residues. Here the CDR3 reads CAISELGQEFAEAFF. The CDR3 region has the DNA TGTGCCATCAGTGAGCTGGGACAGGAGTTCGCTGAAGCTTTCTTT.

The count of this clonotype is one. The rearrangement uses TRBV19 and TRBJ1-2; tentative D call: TRBD1 (5 bases). Germline V gene lookup returns CDR1 LNHDA and CDR2 SQIVND (reference sequence). The V end was cut by 5 bases, the J end by 4 bases, with 14 bases between. The CDR3 runs to 14 residues. CDR3 coding DNA: TGTGCCAGTAGTTCTGGACAACCACGCTATGGCTACACCTTC. It is translated as CASSSGQPRYGYTF.

The V call is TRBV24-1, the J call TRBJ1-2; possible D gene TRBD1, 5 bases. The CDR3 is made up of 14 amino acids. The V end lost 6 bases, the J end lost 0 bases, and 10 bases lay between the germline ends. Germline V CDR1 and CDR2: KGHDR, SFDVKD. The CDR3 region is CATSRQPSNYGYTF. CDR3 DNA sequence: TGTGCCACCAGTCGACAGCCCTCTAACTATGGCTACACCTTC.